The 22 T cell receptor beta chains below come from one sample, sequenced in a study of Graves' ophthalmopathy and Graves' hyperthyroidism. The authors amplified TCR beta CDR3 regions, and they did so from RNA transcripts for repertoire sequencing. Following a first-round RT-PCR that used HTBI primers, a second-round multiplex PCR was carried out. MiXCR, run by TCRdb on the multiplex PCR reads, gives a single entry per CDR3 protein. The repertoire holds about 740,000 distinct CDR3 sequences, with 35% to 50% as singletons. Sequenced material: peripheral blood. These receptors all come from an adult man with Graves' ophthalmopathy.

The chain employs TRBV20-1 and TRBJ2-7; D is perhaps TRBD2 (6 bases). Germline V CDR1 and CDR2: DFQATT, SNEGSKA (reference sequence). CDR3 length equals 13 residues. V was pared by 6 bases and J by 5 bases, with 17 bases between. The CDR3 coding sequence is TGCAGTGCCTTCGCGGGACCTCGGGACGAGCAGTACTTC. Translated: CSAFAGPRDEQYF.

This clonotype was seen repeatedly, ten times or more. The V and J genes are TRBV7-9 and TRBJ2-5, with D possibly TRBD2 on 6 matching bases. This CDR3 contains 15 residues. Germline loops: CDR1 SEHNR, CDR2 FQNEAQ (reference sequence). V dropped 1 base and J dropped 2 bases, with 11 bases sitting between them. This CDR3 is CASSLESGVQETQYF. CDR3 DNA sequence: TGTGCCAGCAGCTTAGAATCGGGGGTACAAGAGACCCAGTACTTC.

This chain uses TRBV24-1 with TRBJ2-7; either TRBD1 or TRBD2 may supply D (5 bases each). Germline CDR1 reads KGHDR; CDR2 reads SFDVKD. V was clipped by 4 bases and J by 0 bases, with 9 bases between them. This CDR3 is 14 amino acids long. CDR3 amino acids: CATSDPGSSYEQYF. The CDR3 DNA reads TGTGCCACCAGTGACCCAGGGAGCTCCTACGAGCAGTACTTC.

With respect to this clonotype: A much larger clonotype is one base distant, so this may be a read error. The chain combines TRBV6-5 with TRBJ2-7; D gene uncertain. Looked up from germline, CDR1 is MNHEY and CDR2 is SVGAGI. The CDR3 sequence is 11 residues long. Deletions cut 2 bases from V and 6 bases from J, with 5 bases between. The CDR3: CASSYMGEQYF. CDR3 DNA sequence: TGTGCCAGCAGTTACATGGGCGAGCAGTACTTC.

This clonotype was counted only a few times. The genes are TRBV9 and TRBJ2-2, with D perhaps matching TRBD1 (5 bases). Trimming cost V 3 bases and J 1 base, with 13 bases left between them. The CDR3 consists of 16 residues. Germline V gene sequence: CDR1 SGDLS, CDR2 YYNGEE. The CDR3 is CASSGPLTENTGELFF. CDR3 sequence (DNA): TGTGCCAGCAGCGGTCCGTTGACAGAGAACACCGGGGAGCTGTTTTTT.

As DNA, the CDR3 is TGTGCCAGCAGCCAAGGCGAGATCAGTTCTAATGAAAAACTGTTTTTT. The encoded protein is CASSQGEISSNEKLFF. The chain couples TRBV10-3 to TRBJ1-4; no firm D call. Trimming cost V 10 bases and J 3 bases, with 21 bases left between them. Looked up from germline, CDR1 is ENHRY and CDR2 is SYGVKD. This CDR3 has 16 amino acids.

This clonotype has a handful of counts. The chain uses TRBV7-2 and TRBJ2-6; D is ambiguous. V was clipped by 3 bases and J by 0 bases, with 9 bases between them. Germline-derived CDR1 and CDR2 are SGHTA and FQGNSA. This CDR3 has 16 amino acids. The CDR3 DNA reads as TGTGCCAGCAGCTTGGTCACCGACTCTGGGGCCAACGTCCTGACTTTC. It is translated as CASSLVTDSGANVLTF.

The chain links TRBV10-3 to TRBJ1-1; D call uncertain. The CDR3 runs 14 residues. CDR1 is ENHRY and CDR2 is SYGVKD in the germline V gene. With 10 bases removed from V and 3 bases from J, the gap between germline ends came to 18 bases. The CDR3 reads CASTLDGPDTEAFF. CDR3 coding DNA: TGTGCCAGCACCCTGGACGGGCCGGACACTGAAGCTTTCTTT.

The sample holds many counts of this clonotype. The chain uses TRBV9 and TRBJ1-1, with TRBD1 matching 7 bases. Losses at the gene ends were 3 bases for V and 1 base for J; bases not matched to a gene: 3. The CDR3 loop spans 14 amino acids. CDR1 is SGDLS and CDR2 is YYNGEE in the germline V gene. Here the CDR3 reads CASSAGTENTEAFF. The CDR3 DNA is TGTGCCAGCAGCGCAGGGACAGAGAACACTGAAGCTTTCTTT.

In this sample, this clonotype is medium-sized. The chain links TRBV2 to TRBJ1-2; D is possibly TRBD1 (6 bases). Germline values: CDR1 SNHLY, CDR2 FYNNEI. The V end lost 3 bases, the J end lost 7 bases, and 12 bases lay between the germline ends. CDR3 length: 13 amino acids. The CDR3 coding sequence is TGTGCCAGCAGTGATAACAGGGCAACTGGCTACACCTTC. This sequence encodes CASSDNRATGYTF.

The table lists this clonotype with many counts. The chain links TRBV2 to TRBJ1-1; tentatively, D is TRBD1 (5 bases). In germline, CDR1 is SNHLY, CDR2 FYNNEI. V was clipped by 3 bases and J by 6 bases, with 8 bases between them. This CDR3 comprises 12 residues. CDR3 bases: TGTGCCAGCAGTGACAGGGTACCTGAAGCTTTCTTT. As protein: CASSDRVPEAFF. Using reference TRBV2 and TRBJ1-1 for the parts outside the CDR3, the full variable domain is EPEVTQTPSHQVTQMGQEVILRCVPISNHLYFYWYRQILGQKVEFLVSFYNNEISEKSEIFDDQFSVERPDGSNFTLKIRSTKLEDSAMYFCASSDRVPEAFFGQGTRLTVV.

As to this clonotype: This may be a read error: a much more frequent sequence differs by one nucleotide. The CDR3 coding sequence is TGTGCCACCGGACCTCAAAAGGGGAGCTCCTATAATTCACCCCTCCACTTT. Its translation: CATGPQKGSSYNSPLHF. The chain is built from TRBV15 and TRBJ1-6; TRBD1 might be the D (5 bases). This CDR3 region has 17 residues. Germline V lookup: CDR1 LNHNV, CDR2 YYDKDF (reference sequence). V was cut by 8 bases and J by 0 bases, with 17 bases left in between.

The chain has TRBV5-6 and TRBJ1-4, with D possibly matching TRBD1 (6 bases). The germline gives CDR1 SGHDT, CDR2 YYEEEE. The CDR3 contains 14 residues. The germline V and J ends were trimmed by 3 bases and 5 bases, with 11 bases remaining between them. Here the CDR3 DNA reads TGTGCCAGCAGCTCAAGCGGACAGAATGAAAAACTGTTTTTT. It encodes CASSSSGQNEKLFF.

Details on this clonotype: It may be a read error: a sequence one base away is much more abundant. The chain recombines TRBV7-9 with TRBJ1-2, with unresolved D. The germline gives CDR1 SEHNR, CDR2 FQNEAQ (reference sequence). The CDR3 contains 12 residues. V was cut by 2 bases and J by 6 bases, with 7 bases left in between. The DNA of the CDR3 is TGTGCCAGCAGCTTACCAAGGGATGGCTACACCTTC. Translation gives CASSLPRDGYTF.

The V gene is TRBV7-9, the J gene TRBJ2-2; no clear D. With 8 bases removed from V and 5 bases from J, the gap between germline ends came to 18 bases. This CDR3 contains 15 residues. Germline V CDR1 and CDR2: SEHNR, FQNEAQ (reference sequence). In DNA form, the CDR3 reads TGTGCCAGCTCACCTAACCTTGAAAGGACCGGGGAGCTGTTTTTT. Residues: CASSPNLERTGELFF.

This clonotype was found many times. This sequence joins TRBV7-2 and TRBJ1-3; 8 bases fit TRBD1. This CDR3 has 15 amino acids. With 3 bases clipped from V and 0 bases from J, the junction kept 1 base outside the gene matches. CDR1 is SGHTA and CDR2 is FQGNSA in the germline V gene. For the CDR3, the DNA is TGTGCCAGCAGCTTGGGGACAGGCTCTGGAAACACCATATATTTT. Its translation is CASSLGTGSGNTIYF.

This rearrangement joins TRBV2 to TRBJ1-2; possibly TRBD1 for D (5 bases). The V gene's germline CDR1 is SNHLY and CDR2 FYNNEI. The germline V and J ends were trimmed by 4 bases and 4 bases, with 10 bases remaining between them. The CDR3 spans 13 residues. The CDR3 spells CASSADRSYGYTF. The CDR3 DNA sequence: TGTGCCAGCAGTGCCGACAGATCCTATGGCTACACCTTC.

The chain couples TRBV15 to TRBJ1-2; 8 positions match TRBD1. Germline lookup yields CDR1 LNHNV and CDR2 YYDKDF (reference sequence). Trimming took 3 bases from V and 8 from J; bases not matched to a gene: 5. The CDR3 sequence is 13 residues long. This CDR3 is CATSSPRTGGYTF. In DNA form, the CDR3 reads TGTGCCACCAGCAGCCCGAGGACAGGGGGCTACACCTTC.

The table lists this clonotype with a few counts. This chain connects TRBV19 to TRBJ1-4, with a weak D call TRBD1 (5 bases). This CDR3 spans 15 amino acids. The germline CDR1 and CDR2 sequences are LNHDA and SQIVND (reference sequence). V dropped 0 bases and J dropped 8 bases, with 13 bases sitting between them. CDR3 protein: CASSIDDSLEEKLFF. DNA for the CDR3: TGTGCCAGTAGTATAGATGACAGTTTGGAAGAAAAACTGTTTTTT.

With regard to this clonotype: At one end the junction does not follow the germline gene, possibly because of a read error. The V and J genes are TRBV11-2 and TRBJ2-7; 7 positions agree with TRBD1. The germline V gene encodes CDR1 SGHAT and CDR2 FQNNGV. The CDR3 contains 14 residues. CDR3 sequence (DNA): TGTGCCAGCACCTTATTACAGGGGTACTACGGGCAGTACTTC. This gives the protein CASTLLQGYYGQYF.

V usage is TRBV4-1 and J usage is TRBJ1-6, with 9 nucleotides matching TRBD1. Unmatched junction bases numbered 6, after V lost 1 base and J lost 11 bases. The CDR3 covers 15 residues. Germline CDR1 MGHRA, CDR2 YSYEKL. CDR3 sequence: CASSQGGQGLPPLHF. CDR3 DNA sequence: TGCGCCAGCAGCCAAGGGGGACAGGGATTACCACCCCTCCACTTT.

This clonotype came up a few times. The chain joins TRBV7-2 to TRBJ1-4; 11 bases align to TRBD1. The ends lost 1 base at V and 8 bases at J; junction bases unmatched: 6. CDR3 length equals 16 residues. In germline, CDR1 is SGHTA, CDR2 FQGNSA. CDR3 residues: CASSLVAGTGGEKLFF. CDR3 DNA sequence: TGTGCCAGCAGCTTAGTTGCCGGGACAGGGGGAGAAAAACTGTTTTTT.